This T cell receptor (beta chain) derives from a study of T cell responses to AZD1222 COVID-19 vaccine. Study conclusions and caveats: Elevations in Spike-specific TCR breadth and depth followed administration of two AZD1222 doses. Repertoires were obtained only post-peak T cell response. Within unmutated variant regions lay the reported targets of nearly half of spike-specific TCRs. Females made up more of the donors, who were largely white British, and clonal diversity may have come out too low.

The V gene's germline CDR1 is DFQATT and CDR2 SNEGSKA (reference sequence). The CDR3 runs 16 residues. Losses at the gene ends were 3 bases for V and 0 bases for J; bases not matched to a gene: 7. The data were produced by immunoSEQ multiplex PCR, yet TCRdb's version contains in-frame clones alone and is incomplete. The sample has about 54,000 clones, roughly 85% seen once; the top ten hold around 3.9%. To note about this clone: The antigen is unknown.

This TCR came from an adult in good health. The specimen comprised peripheral blood, sampled on day 0 of AZD1222 vaccination. The rearrangement links TRBV20-1 to TRBJ2-7; 11 nucleotides agree with TRBD2. CDR3 DNA sequence: TGCAGTGCTAGTCCTAGCGGGGGGTCCCCCTCCTACGAGCAGTACTTC. This encodes CSASPSGGSPSYEQYF.